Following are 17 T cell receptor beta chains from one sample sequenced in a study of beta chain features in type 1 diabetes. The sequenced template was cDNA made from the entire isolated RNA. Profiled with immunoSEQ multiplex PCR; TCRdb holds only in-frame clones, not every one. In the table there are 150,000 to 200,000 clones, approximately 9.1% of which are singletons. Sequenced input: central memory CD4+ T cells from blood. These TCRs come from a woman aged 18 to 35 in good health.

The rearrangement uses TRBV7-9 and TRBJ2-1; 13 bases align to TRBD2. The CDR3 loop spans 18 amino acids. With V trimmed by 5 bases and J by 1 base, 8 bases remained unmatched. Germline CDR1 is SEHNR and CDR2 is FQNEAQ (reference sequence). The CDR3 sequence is CASSARLAGGLSYNEQFF. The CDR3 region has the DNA TGTGCCAGCAGCGCCCGACTAGCGGGAGGTTTATCCTACAATGAGCAGTTCTTC.

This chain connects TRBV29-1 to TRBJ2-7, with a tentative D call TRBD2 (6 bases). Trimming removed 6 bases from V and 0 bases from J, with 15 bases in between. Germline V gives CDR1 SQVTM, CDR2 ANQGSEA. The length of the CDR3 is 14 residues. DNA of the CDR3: TGCAGCGTGAATAGCGGAGGGAGCTCCTACGAGCAGTACTTC. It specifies CSVNSGGSSYEQYF.

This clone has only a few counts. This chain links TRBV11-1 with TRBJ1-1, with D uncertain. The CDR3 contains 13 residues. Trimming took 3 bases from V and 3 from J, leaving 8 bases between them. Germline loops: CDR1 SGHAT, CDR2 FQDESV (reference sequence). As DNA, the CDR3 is TGTGCCAGCAGCTTGGCGGTTTACACTGAAGCTTTCTTT. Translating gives CASSLAVYTEAFF.

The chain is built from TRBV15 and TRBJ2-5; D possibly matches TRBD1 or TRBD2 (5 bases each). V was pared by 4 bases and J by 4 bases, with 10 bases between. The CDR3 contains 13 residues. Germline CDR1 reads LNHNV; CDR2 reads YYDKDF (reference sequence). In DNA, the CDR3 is TGTGCCACCAGCATAGAGGGGCGAGAGACCCAGTACTTC. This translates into CATSIEGRETQYF.

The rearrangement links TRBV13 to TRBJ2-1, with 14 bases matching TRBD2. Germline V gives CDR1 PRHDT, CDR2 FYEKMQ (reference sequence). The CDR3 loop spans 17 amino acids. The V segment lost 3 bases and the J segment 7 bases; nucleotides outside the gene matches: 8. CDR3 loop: CASSLGEGLAGGNEQFF. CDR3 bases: TGTGCCAGCAGCTTGGGGGAAGGACTAGCGGGAGGAAATGAGCAGTTCTTC.

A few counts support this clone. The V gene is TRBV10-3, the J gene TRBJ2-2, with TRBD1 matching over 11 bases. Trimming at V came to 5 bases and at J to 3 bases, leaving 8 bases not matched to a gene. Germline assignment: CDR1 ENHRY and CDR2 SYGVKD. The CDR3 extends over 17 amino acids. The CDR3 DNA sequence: TGTGCCATCAGTTCCAAAGGACAGGGGGCAGACACCGGGGAGCTGTTTTTT. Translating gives CAISSKGQGADTGELFF.

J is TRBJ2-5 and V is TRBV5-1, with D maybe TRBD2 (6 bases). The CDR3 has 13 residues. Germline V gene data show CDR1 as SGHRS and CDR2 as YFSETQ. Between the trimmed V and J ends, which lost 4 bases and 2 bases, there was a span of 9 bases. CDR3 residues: CASSPGLQETQYF. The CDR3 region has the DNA TGCGCCAGCAGCCCGGGACTGCAAGAGACCCAGTACTTC.

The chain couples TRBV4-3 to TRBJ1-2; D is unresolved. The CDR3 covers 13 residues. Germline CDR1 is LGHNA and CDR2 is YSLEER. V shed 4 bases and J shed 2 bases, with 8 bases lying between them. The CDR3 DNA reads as TGCGCCAGCAGCCTCGGGGAGAACTATGGCTACACCTTC. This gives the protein CASSLGENYGYTF.

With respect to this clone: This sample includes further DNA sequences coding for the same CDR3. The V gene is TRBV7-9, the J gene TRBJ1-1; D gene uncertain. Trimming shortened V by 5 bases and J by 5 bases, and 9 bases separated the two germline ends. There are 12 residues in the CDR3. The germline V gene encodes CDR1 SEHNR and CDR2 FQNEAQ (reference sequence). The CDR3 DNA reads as TGTGCCAGCAGCCTGCAGGTAACTGAAGCTTTCTTT. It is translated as CASSLQVTEAFF.

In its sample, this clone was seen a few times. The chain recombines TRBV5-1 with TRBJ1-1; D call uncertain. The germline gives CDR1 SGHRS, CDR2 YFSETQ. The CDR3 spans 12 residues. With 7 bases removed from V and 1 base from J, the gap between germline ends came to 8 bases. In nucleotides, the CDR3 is TGCGCCAGCCGACAAGCGAACACTGAAGCTTTCTTT. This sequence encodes CASRQANTEAFF.

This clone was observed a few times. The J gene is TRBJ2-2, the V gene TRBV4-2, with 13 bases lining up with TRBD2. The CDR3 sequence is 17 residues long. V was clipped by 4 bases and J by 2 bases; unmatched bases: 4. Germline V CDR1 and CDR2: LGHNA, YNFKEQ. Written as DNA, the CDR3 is TGTGCCAGCAGCCGGACTAGCGGGAGATTCAACACCGGGGAGCTGTTTTTT. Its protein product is CASSRTSGRFNTGELFF.

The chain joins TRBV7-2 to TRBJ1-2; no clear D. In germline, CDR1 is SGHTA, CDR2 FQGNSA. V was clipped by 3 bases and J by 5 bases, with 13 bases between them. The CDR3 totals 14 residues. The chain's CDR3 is CASSLAADKYGYTF. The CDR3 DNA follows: TGTGCCAGCAGCTTGGCGGCAGATAAATATGGCTACACCTTC.

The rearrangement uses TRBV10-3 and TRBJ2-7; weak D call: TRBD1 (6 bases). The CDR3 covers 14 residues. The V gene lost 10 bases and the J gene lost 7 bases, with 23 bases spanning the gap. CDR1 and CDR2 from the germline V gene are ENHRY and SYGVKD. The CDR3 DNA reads TGTGCCAGCAAATTAGGACAGTCATCGGTGGAGCAGTACTTC. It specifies CASKLGQSSVEQYF.

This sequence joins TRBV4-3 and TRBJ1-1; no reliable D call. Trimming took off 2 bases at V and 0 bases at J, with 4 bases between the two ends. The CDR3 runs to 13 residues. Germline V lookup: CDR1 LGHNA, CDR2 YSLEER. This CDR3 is CASSQRLNTEAFF. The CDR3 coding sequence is TGCGCCAGCAGCCAACGGTTGAACACTGAAGCTTTCTTT.

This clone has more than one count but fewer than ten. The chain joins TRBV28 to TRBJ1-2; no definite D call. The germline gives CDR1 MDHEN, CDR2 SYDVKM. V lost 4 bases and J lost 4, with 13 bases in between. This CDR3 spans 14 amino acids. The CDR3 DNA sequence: TGTGCCAGCAGTTCCGTCCAGCGGACCTATGGCTACACCTTC. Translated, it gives CASSSVQRTYGYTF.

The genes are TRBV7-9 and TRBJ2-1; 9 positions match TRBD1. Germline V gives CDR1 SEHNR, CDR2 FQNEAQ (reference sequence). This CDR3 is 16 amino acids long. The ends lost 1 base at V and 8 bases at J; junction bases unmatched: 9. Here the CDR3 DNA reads TGTGCCAGCAGCTTAGAGGAGGGACAGGGTAAAGATGAGCAGTTCTTC. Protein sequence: CASSLEEGQGKDEQFF.

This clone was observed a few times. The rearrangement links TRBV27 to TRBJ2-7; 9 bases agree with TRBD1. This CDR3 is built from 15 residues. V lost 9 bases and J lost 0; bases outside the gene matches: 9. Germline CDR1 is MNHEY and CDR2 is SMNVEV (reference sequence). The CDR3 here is CASGGQGLGSYEQYF. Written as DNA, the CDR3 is TGTGCCAGTGGGGGACAGGGTTTAGGCTCCTACGAGCAGTACTTC.